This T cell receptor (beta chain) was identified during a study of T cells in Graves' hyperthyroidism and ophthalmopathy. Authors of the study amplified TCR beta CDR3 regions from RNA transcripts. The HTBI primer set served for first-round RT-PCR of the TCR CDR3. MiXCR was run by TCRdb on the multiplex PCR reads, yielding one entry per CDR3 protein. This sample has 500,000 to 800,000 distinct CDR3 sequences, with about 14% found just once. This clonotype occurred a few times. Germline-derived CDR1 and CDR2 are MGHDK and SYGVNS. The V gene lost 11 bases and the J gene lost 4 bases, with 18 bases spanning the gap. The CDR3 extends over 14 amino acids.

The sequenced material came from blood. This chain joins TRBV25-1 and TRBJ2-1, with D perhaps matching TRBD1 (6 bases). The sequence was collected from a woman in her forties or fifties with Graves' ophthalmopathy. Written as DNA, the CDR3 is TGTGCCGTGGGGCGCCAGGGGTTTTACAATGAGCAGTTCTTC. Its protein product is CAVGRQGFYNEQFF. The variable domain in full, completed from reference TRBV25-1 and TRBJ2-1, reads EADIYQTPRYLVIGTGKKITLECSQTMGHDKMYWYQQDPGMELHLIHYSYGVNSTEKGDLSSESTVSRIRTEHFPLTLESARPSHTSQYLCAVGRQGFYNEQFFGPGTRLTVL.